Shown below are 31 T cell receptor beta chains from a single sample sequenced in a study of T cell responses to AZD1222 COVID-19 vaccine. The assay was immunoSEQ multiplex PCR, and TCRdb's table has in-frame clones only and misses some. The sample records roughly 72,000 clones, more than 70% being singletons. The sample here was peripheral blood, taken 28 days after the second dose of the MenACWY control vaccine. These receptors were obtained from an adult who received the MenACWY meningococcal vaccine as a control.

This chain joins TRBV6-5 and TRBJ1-1, with 10 nucleotides matching TRBD1. The junction had 5 bases not matched to a gene; V was cut back by 6 bases and J by 7 bases. This CDR3 comprises 13 residues. Germline V gives CDR1 MNHEY, CDR2 SVGAGI. The CDR3 DNA reads as TGTGCCAGCAGCAGAGACAGGGGGCGTGAAGCTTTCTTT. Its protein product is CASSRDRGREAFF.

The CDR3 loop is CASSKTASNTEAFF. CDR3 DNA: TGTGCCAGCAGCAAGACAGCCTCAAACACTGAAGCTTTCTTT. V is TRBV5-4 and J is TRBJ1-1; TRBD1 might be the D (5 bases). The germline gives CDR1 SGHNT, CDR2 YYREEE (reference sequence). This CDR3 region has 14 residues. V lost 4 bases and J lost 2, with 12 bases in between.

The V call is TRBV6-6, the J call TRBJ1-5; TRBD1 aligns across 7 bases. Germline loops: CDR1 MNHNY, CDR2 SVGAGI (reference sequence). Trimming at V came to 5 bases and at J to 5 bases, leaving 9 bases not matched to a gene. CDR3 length: 15 amino acids. The CDR3 DNA reads TGTGCCAGCAGTCCGGGACAGTCGAGGTATCAGCCCCAGCATTTT. This codes for CASSPGQSRYQPQHF.

This chain uses TRBV28 with TRBJ2-7; 8 nucleotides align to TRBD2. Germline values: CDR1 MDHEN, CDR2 SYDVKM. Unmatched junction bases numbered 4, after V lost 9 bases and J lost 0 bases. The CDR3 covers 13 residues. The CDR3 DNA sequence: TGTGCCAGTTTAGCGGGGAGCTCCTACGAGCAGTACTTC. It codes for CASLAGSSYEQYF.

There are a few counts of this clone. The rearrangement joins TRBV19 to TRBJ1-1; D gene unclear. Trimming left V 5 bases short and J 0 bases short, with 10 bases between. The CDR3 has 14 residues. Germline V gene sequence: CDR1 LNHDA, CDR2 SQIVND (reference sequence). The CDR3 DNA follows: TGTGCCAGTAGTTTGGACGGCTTGAACACTGAAGCTTTCTTT. Encoded protein: CASSLDGLNTEAFF.

The rearrangement links TRBV6-5 to TRBJ1-1; TRBD1 agrees at 7 bases. Germline-derived CDR1 and CDR2 are MNHEY and SVGAGI. The CDR3 runs 13 residues. Trimming removed 6 bases from V and 3 bases from J; junction bases left unmatched: 4. The CDR3 reads CASRATGDTEAFF. As DNA, the CDR3 is TGTGCCAGCAGAGCCACAGGGGACACTGAAGCTTTCTTT.

This clone was counted only a few times. The chain links TRBV9 to TRBJ2-1, with 13 bases fitting TRBD2. V trimming: 3 bases; J trimming: 4 bases; junction bases outside the gene matches: 7. The CDR3 has 17 residues. Germline V gene lookup returns CDR1 SGDLS and CDR2 YYNGEE. CDR3 bases: TGTGCCAGCAGCGCACGACTAGCGGGGGGTGAGTACAATGAGCAGTTCTTC. This gives the protein CASSARLAGGEYNEQFF.

As DNA, the CDR3 is TGCGCCAGCAGCCTGGGACAAGCAGCCTACAATGAGCAGTTCTTC. Protein: CASSLGQAAYNEQFF. This chain joins TRBV4-1 and TRBJ2-1, with D possibly matching TRBD1 (6 bases). The germline CDR1 and CDR2 sequences are MGHRA and YSYEKL. This CDR3 is built from 15 residues. The ends were cut back, 4 bases at V and 2 bases at J, with 12 bases in the middle.

The chain has TRBV27 and TRBJ1-1, with 9 bases aligning to TRBD1. CDR1 and CDR2 from the germline V gene are MNHEY and SMNVEV (reference sequence). The CDR3 runs 15 residues. Trimming removed 5 bases from V and 6 bases from J; junction bases left unmatched: 10. The CDR3: CASSLEGTGHSEAFF. The CDR3 DNA is TGTGCCAGCAGTCTTGAGGGGACAGGGCACTCTGAAGCTTTCTTT.

V usage is TRBV5-1 and J usage is TRBJ2-7, with 9 nucleotides matching TRBD1. Germline CDR1 is SGHRS and CDR2 is YFSETQ. This CDR3 spans 15 amino acids. The junction had 9 bases not matched to a gene; V was cut back by 4 bases and J by 4 bases. The CDR3 nucleotides are TGCGCCAGCAGCATTACAGGGGGCACTGAGTACGAGCAGTACTTC. Residues: CASSITGGTEYEQYF.

V gene TRBV4-1 combines with J gene TRBJ2-5, with 10 nucleotides matching TRBD1. The V and J ends lost 5 bases and 2 bases, in that order; junction bases with no gene match: 2. The CDR3 totals 14 residues. The germline V gene has CDR1 MGHRA and CDR2 YSYEKL. CDR3 sequence (DNA): TGCGCCAGCAGCAGGGGACAGGGGCAAGAGACCCAGTACTTC. Translating it yields CASSRGQGQETQYF.

The chain uses TRBV24-1 and TRBJ1-1, with a possible D match to TRBD1 (5 bases). The CDR3 spans 16 residues. Germline-derived CDR1 and CDR2 are KGHDR and SFDVKD. Trimming shortened V by 7 bases and J by 3 bases, and 20 bases separated the two germline ends. The CDR3 nucleotides read TGTGCCACCAGCTCCACGGCAGCTAAGGGGTACACTGAAGCTTTCTTT. This codes for CATSSTAAKGYTEAFF.

The rearrangement uses TRBV14 and TRBJ2-2; D unclear. CDR1 is SGHDN and CDR2 is FVKESK in the germline V gene. Trimming shortened V by 4 bases and J by 1 base, and 4 bases separated the two germline ends. This CDR3 spans 13 amino acids. CDR3 loop: CASSRGNTGELFF. The CDR3, as DNA: TGTGCCAGCAGCCGGGGGAACACCGGGGAGCTGTTTTTT.

The genes are TRBV4-3 and TRBJ1-1, with D maybe TRBD1 (5 bases). The germline V and J ends were trimmed by 0 bases and 8 bases, with 13 bases remaining between them. The CDR3 consists of 14 residues. Germline V gives CDR1 LGHNA, CDR2 YSLEER. CDR3 protein: CASSQEYRGGEAFF. Here the CDR3 DNA reads TGCGCCAGCAGCCAAGAATATAGGGGAGGGGAAGCTTTCTTT.

The CDR3 DNA reads as TGTGCCAGCAGCTTAGCGGGGACTGGAAACACCATATATTTT. This translates into CASSLAGTGNTIYF. V and J are TRBV7-8 and TRBJ1-3; D remains unclear. With 0 bases removed from V and 2 bases from J, the gap between germline ends came to 5 bases. Germline lookup yields CDR1 SGHVS and CDR2 FQNEAQ. This CDR3 has 14 amino acids.

CDR3 nucleotides: TGTGCCAGCACCACGAATCCAGGGGAAAAACTGTTTTTT. Its protein is CASTTNPGEKLFF. V gene TRBV12-3 or TRBV12-4 combines with J gene TRBJ1-4; D may be TRBD1 (5 bases). The CDR3 covers 13 residues. Trimming stripped 7 bases from V and 8 bases from J, with 14 bases between.

Only one count was recorded for this clone. The rearrangement joins TRBV4-1 to TRBJ1-1; no clear D gene. The germline V gene has CDR1 MGHRA and CDR2 YSYEKL. CDR3 length equals 13 residues. V was pared by 0 bases and J by 3 bases, with 5 bases between. In DNA, the CDR3 is TGCGCCAGCAGCCAAGATGGGGACACTGAAGCTTTCTTT. Amino acid sequence: CASSQDGDTEAFF.

V and J are TRBV6-4 and TRBJ1-5, with TRBD1 matching over 9 bases. V lost 4 bases, J lost 7 bases, and 5 bases stayed unmatched. Per the germline V gene, CDR1 is MRHNA and CDR2 is SNTAGT. The CDR3 is 14 residues long. In nucleotides, the CDR3 is TGTGCCAGCAGTGCCACAGGGGGCTTGCAGCCCCAGCATTTT. This gives the protein CASSATGGLQPQHF.

This clone appeared once. The chain links TRBV4-1 to TRBJ1-5; TRBD1 aligns across 7 bases. Germline-derived CDR1 and CDR2 are MGHRA and YSYEKL. The CDR3 loop spans 14 amino acids. The V segment lost 2 bases and the J segment 5 bases; nucleotides outside the gene matches: 3. CDR3 amino acids: CASSQTGADQPQHF. The CDR3 DNA sequence: TGCGCCAGCAGCCAAACAGGGGCGGATCAGCCCCAGCATTTT.

The chain links TRBV30 to TRBJ1-1; D is unresolved. This CDR3 has 13 amino acids. The V and J ends lost 5 bases and 7 bases respectively, with 17 bases between them. Germline V lookup: CDR1 GTSNPN, CDR2 SVGIG (reference sequence). CDR3 amino acids: CAWGTLIYGEAFF. In DNA, the CDR3 is TGTGCCTGGGGAACGTTGATTTACGGTGAAGCTTTCTTT.

J is TRBJ2-2 and V is TRBV7-9; D is perhaps TRBD1 (5 bases). V was clipped by 5 bases and J by 4 bases, with 11 bases between them. Germline CDR1 is SEHNR and CDR2 is FQNEAQ (reference sequence). This CDR3 region has 14 residues. The CDR3, as DNA: TGTGCCAGCAGCGACCAGGGTAGCACCGGGGAGCTGTTTTTT. Protein sequence: CASSDQGSTGELFF.

The V gene is TRBV12-3 or TRBV12-4, the J gene TRBJ1-5; D call uncertain. The CDR3 totals 13 residues. Trimming took 2 bases from V and 5 from J, leaving 7 bases between them. CDR3 bases: TGTGCCAGCAGTTTAAGGGAGCATCAGCCCCAGCATTTT. Translated: CASSLREHQPQHF.

This clone was counted a single time. The rearrangement uses TRBV3-1 (or the pseudogene TRBV3-2) and TRBJ1-1; D unresolved. This CDR3 contains 14 residues. CDR1 and CDR2 from the germline V gene are LGHDT and YNNKEL (reference sequence). V was clipped by 3 bases and J by 1 base, with 9 bases between them. CDR3 DNA: TGTGCCAGCAGCCACTATACAAAGAACACTGAAGCTTTCTTT. Amino acid sequence: CASSHYTKNTEAFF.

The chain links TRBV30 to TRBJ2-3; 11 bases match TRBD2. This CDR3 is built from 17 residues. Losses at the gene ends were 2 bases for V and 6 bases for J; bases not matched to a gene: 13. The germline gives CDR1 GTSNPN, CDR2 SVGIG (reference sequence). CDR3 sequence: CAWSLDLIAGGSDTQYF. The CDR3 bases are TGTGCCTGGAGTCTAGACCTTATAGCGGGGGGGTCTGATACGCAGTATTTT.

This chain links TRBV30 with TRBJ2-7; D ambiguous. V lost 5 bases, J lost 12 bases, and 17 bases lay in between. CDR1 is GTSNPN, CDR2 SVGIG, per germline (reference sequence). The CDR3 loop spans 11 amino acids. The CDR3 DNA is TGTGCCTGGGGGGAAGATACCCGTCGGTACTTC. It encodes CAWGEDTRRYF.

The V call is TRBV5-4, the J call TRBJ2-5, with TRBD2 matching 15 bases. The V and J ends lost 4 bases and 4 bases, in that order; junction bases with no gene match: 2. The CDR3 consists of 15 residues. Germline CDR1 SGHNT, CDR2 YYREEE (reference sequence). The CDR3 DNA follows: TGTGCCAGCAGCACGGGACTAGCGGGGGGAGAGACCCAGTACTTC. Amino acids: CASSTGLAGGETQYF.

This clone was counted a single time. This rearrangement joins TRBV28 to TRBJ2-1; D not resolved. CDR3 length equals 12 residues. The V end was cut by 4 bases, the J end by 5 bases, with 6 bases between. Germline V gene data show CDR1 as MDHEN and CDR2 as SYDVKM. DNA for the CDR3: TGTGCCAGCAGTTATAAGAACAATGAGCAGTTCTTC. Protein product: CASSYKNNEQFF.

This sequence joins TRBV6-5 and TRBJ2-1; 8 bases map to TRBD1. V lost 2 bases to trimming and J lost 6 bases; unmatched junction nucleotides: 6. The CDR3 runs 15 residues. Germline assignment: CDR1 MNHEY and CDR2 SVGAGI. The CDR3 loop reads CASSYTRDRSNEQFF. In nucleotides, the CDR3 is TGTGCCAGCAGTTACACCCGGGACAGGAGCAATGAGCAGTTCTTC.

V usage is TRBV5-1 and J usage is TRBJ2-1; 9 bases fit TRBD2. V lost 0 bases and J lost 4; bases outside the gene matches: 5. This CDR3 spans 16 amino acids. Germline V gene sequence: CDR1 SGHRS, CDR2 YFSETQ. The DNA for the CDR3 is TGCGCCAGCAGCTTGGTATCGCTAGCGGGGTACAATGAGCAGTTCTTC. Encoded protein: CASSLVSLAGYNEQFF.

The chain uses TRBV2 and TRBJ1-5; unclear D gene. Germline loops: CDR1 SNHLY, CDR2 FYNNEI. There are 13 residues in the CDR3. Trimming left V 5 bases short and J 3 bases short, with 8 bases between. The CDR3 DNA reads TGTGCCAGCAGTATTGGGCCCAATCAGCCCCAGCATTTT. Translation: CASSIGPNQPQHF.

V usage is TRBV5-6 and J usage is TRBJ1-2; 10 nucleotides line up with TRBD1. V trimming: 4 bases; J trimming: 4 bases; junction bases outside the gene matches: 10. This CDR3 spans 16 amino acids. Germline V lookup: CDR1 SGHDT, CDR2 YYEEEE. CDR3 in amino acids: CASSRLDGTGAYGYTF. As DNA, the CDR3 is TGTGCCAGCAGCCGGCTAGATGGGACAGGGGCCTATGGCTACACCTTC.